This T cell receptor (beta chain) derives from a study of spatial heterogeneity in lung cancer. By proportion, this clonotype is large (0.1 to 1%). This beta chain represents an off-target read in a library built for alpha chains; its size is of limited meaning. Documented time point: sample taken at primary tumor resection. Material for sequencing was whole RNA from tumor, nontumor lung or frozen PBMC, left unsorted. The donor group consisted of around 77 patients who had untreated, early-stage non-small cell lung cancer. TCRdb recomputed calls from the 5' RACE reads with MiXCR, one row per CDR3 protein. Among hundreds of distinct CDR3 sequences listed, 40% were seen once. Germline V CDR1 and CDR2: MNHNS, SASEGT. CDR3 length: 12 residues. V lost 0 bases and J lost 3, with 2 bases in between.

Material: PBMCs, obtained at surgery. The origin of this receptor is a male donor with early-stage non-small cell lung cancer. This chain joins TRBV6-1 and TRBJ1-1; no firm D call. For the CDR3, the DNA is TGTGCCAGCAGTGAAGCGTACACTGAAGCTTTCTTT. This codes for CASSEAYTEAFF.